The 30 T cell receptor beta chains below were found in one sample sequenced in a study of blood T cell repertoires in COVID-19. Only in-frame clones appear in the TCRdb table, and some are missing; sequencing was by immunoSEQ multiplex PCR. The table records about 260,000 clones, roughly 86% of them present only once. Input material: peripheral blood. The receptors come from a middle-aged man who had recovered from COVID-19.

This clone was detected only once. The V gene is TRBV29-1, the J gene TRBJ2-1; 11 nucleotides match TRBD2. The trim removed 0 bases at V and 5 bases at J, leaving 18 bases unmatched. The CDR3 contains 20 residues. Germline V gene sequence: CDR1 SQVTM, CDR2 ANQGSEA. CDR3 residues: CSVEDPWGTSGPTVNNEQFF. In DNA form, the CDR3 reads TGCAGCGTTGAAGATCCCTGGGGGACTAGCGGCCCAACTGTAAACAATGAGCAGTTCTTC.

This clone occurred a few times. The V call is TRBV11-2, the J call TRBJ2-5; TRBD2 matches at 10 bases. Germline loops: CDR1 SGHAT, CDR2 FQNNGV. This CDR3 spans 15 amino acids. V lost 2 bases to trimming and J lost 5 bases; unmatched junction nucleotides: 5. CDR3 region: CASSLLAGARETQYF. In DNA form, the CDR3 reads TGTGCCAGCAGCTTACTAGCGGGAGCCAGGGAGACCCAGTACTTC.

The rearrangement joins TRBV14 to TRBJ1-2; 7 bases are a match to TRBD1. The V segment lost 4 bases and the J segment 3 bases; nucleotides outside the gene matches: 8. The CDR3 loop spans 15 amino acids. Germline V gene sequence: CDR1 SGHDN, CDR2 FVKESK. CDR3 residues: CASSPGQVSYYGYTF. Written as DNA, the CDR3 is TGTGCCAGCAGCCCCGGACAGGTTTCATACTATGGCTACACCTTC.

This chain connects TRBV10-2 to TRBJ2-1, with a tentative D call TRBD1 (6 bases). The germline V gene encodes CDR1 WSHSY and CDR2 SAAADI. V was clipped by 2 bases and J by 9 bases, with 17 bases between them. This CDR3 has 15 residues. CDR3 protein: CASSEDQGFSVEQFF. DNA for the CDR3: TGCGCCAGCAGTGAGGATCAGGGGTTTAGTGTTGAGCAGTTCTTC.

This chain connects TRBV6-5 to TRBJ2-7, with TRBD2 as a possible D gene (7 bases). In germline, CDR1 is MNHEY, CDR2 SVGAGI. CDR3 length: 15 amino acids. Trimming removed 7 bases at V and 2 bases at J, with 18 bases between. This chain's CDR3 is CASNRIKGGTYEQYF. CDR3 nucleotides: TGTGCCAGCAACAGAATCAAGGGGGGGACCTACGAGCAGTACTTC.

The chain links TRBV2 to TRBJ2-4; D is unresolved. The CDR3 runs to 13 residues. The V gene's germline CDR1 is SNHLY and CDR2 FYNNEI. Trimming took off 4 bases at V and 0 bases at J, with 4 bases between the two ends. The CDR3 protein is CASSGVAKNIQYF. CDR3 coding DNA: TGTGCCAGCAGTGGCGTAGCCAAAAACATTCAGTACTTC. Full variable domain (outside the CDR3, taken from reference TRBV2 and TRBJ2-4): EPEVTQTPSHQVTQMGQEVILRCVPISNHLYFYWYRQILGQKVEFLVSFYNNEISEKSEIFDDQFSVERPDGSNFTLKIRSTKLEDSAMYFCASSGVAKNIQYFGAGTRLSVL.

The rearrangement uses TRBV27 and TRBJ1-2; 8 bases align to TRBD1. CDR1 and CDR2 (germline): MNHEY, SMNVEV (reference sequence). The CDR3 contains 15 residues. J was trimmed by 8 bases and V by 8 bases; bases with no gene match: 16. CDR3 sequence: CASRSGTGAIIGYTF. CDR3 nucleotides: TGTGCCAGCCGCTCCGGGACAGGAGCCATTATCGGCTACACCTTC.

The V and J genes are TRBV27 and TRBJ2-4; 13 bases are shared with TRBD2. Per the germline V gene, CDR1 is MNHEY and CDR2 is SMNVEV (reference sequence). Germline trimming cut 5 bases from V and 8 bases from J; bases unmatched to any gene: 6. CDR3 length: 15 residues. The CDR3 sequence is CASSLTSGRMDIQYF. Here the CDR3 DNA reads TGTGCCAGCAGTCTGACTAGCGGGAGGATGGACATTCAGTACTTC.

This chain connects TRBV6-5 to TRBJ2-7; 10 nucleotides agree with TRBD1. The CDR3 spans 15 residues. Trimming removed 6 bases from V and 2 bases from J; junction bases left unmatched: 7. Germline V lookup: CDR1 MNHEY, CDR2 SVGAGI. The CDR3 loop is CASSAGQGPTYEQYF. For the CDR3, the DNA is TGTGCCAGCAGCGCGGGACAGGGGCCTACCTACGAGCAGTACTTC.

This clone was counted only a few times. The V gene is TRBV27, the J gene TRBJ1-1; D remains ambiguous. The CDR3 is 13 amino acids. V lost 7 bases and J lost 6, with 15 bases in between. Germline assignment: CDR1 MNHEY and CDR2 SMNVEV (reference sequence). The CDR3 region has the DNA TGTGCCAGCAAAGAGGGAGTGAAGGCTGAAGCTTTCTTT. Encoded protein: CASKEGVKAEAFF.

The chain recombines TRBV18 with TRBJ1-5; D is perhaps TRBD1 (6 bases). Germline V gene sequence: CDR1 KGHSH, CDR2 LQKENI. This CDR3 has 14 amino acids. V lost 3 bases, J lost 7 bases, and 13 bases lay in between. Written as DNA, the CDR3 is TGTGCCAGCTCACCCGTGGGGGGGCGACAGCCCCAGCATTTT. As protein: CASSPVGGRQPQHF.

The chain links TRBV11-3 to TRBJ2-2; weak D call: TRBD2 (5 bases). Per the germline V gene, CDR1 is SGHNT and CDR2 is YENEEA. Deletions cut 2 bases from V and 5 bases from J, with 9 bases between. The CDR3 extends over 14 amino acids. The CDR3 loop reads CASSLTRGTGELFF. As DNA, the CDR3 is TGTGCCAGCAGCTTAACTAGAGGGACCGGGGAGCTGTTTTTT.

CDR3 region: CASSLATYEQYF. The CDR3 DNA reads TGTGCCAGCAGCTTGGCAACCTACGAGCAGTACTTC. The rearrangement uses TRBV7-9 and TRBJ2-7; D is ambiguous. The germline CDR1 and CDR2 sequences are SEHNR and FQNEAQ (reference sequence). V was pared by 3 bases and J by 2 bases, with 5 bases between. This CDR3 is built from 12 residues.

This chain connects TRBV7-6 to TRBJ2-2; possible D gene TRBD2, 5 bases. Germline CDR1 and CDR2: SGHVS and FNYEAQ. V dropped 8 bases and J dropped 5 bases, with 18 bases sitting between them. This CDR3 has 15 residues. The CDR3 loop reads CASSLATKGTGELFF. CDR3 in DNA: TGTGCCAGCTCCCTCGCGACTAAGGGTACCGGGGAGCTGTTTTTT.

The genes are TRBV4-3 and TRBJ2-1; 9 bases line up with TRBD2. This CDR3 has 15 residues. Germline trimming cut 4 bases from V and 10 bases from J; bases unmatched to any gene: 11. CDR1 is LGHNA, CDR2 YSLEER, per germline. The CDR3 here is CASSRGIAGAWEQFF. Here the CDR3 DNA reads TGCGCCAGCAGCCGGGGGATAGCGGGAGCCTGGGAGCAGTTCTTC.

The chain is built from TRBV14 and TRBJ1-5, with D perhaps matching TRBD1 (5 bases). Germline V gene lookup returns CDR1 SGHDN and CDR2 FVKESK. There are 14 residues in the CDR3. V dropped 4 bases and J dropped 4 bases, with 11 bases sitting between them. The CDR3 here is CASSRGGENQPQHF. For the CDR3, the DNA is TGTGCCAGCAGCCGTGGAGGGGAAAATCAGCCCCAGCATTTT.

V gene TRBV27 combines with J gene TRBJ2-7; TRBD2 aligns across 7 bases. Trimming cost V 6 bases and J 4 bases; bases outside gene matches: 12. CDR1 and CDR2 from the germline V gene are MNHEY and SMNVEV (reference sequence). The CDR3 consists of 15 residues. In DNA form, the CDR3 reads TGTGCCAGCAGCTGGCTTCGGGGGGACCGGTACGAGCAGTACTTC. Translated: CASSWLRGDRYEQYF.

There are a few counts of this clone. The chain employs TRBV11-3 and TRBJ2-7; no clear D. Trimming shortened V by 9 bases and J by 5 bases, and 8 bases separated the two germline ends. The CDR3 extends over 10 amino acids. Germline CDR1 and CDR2: SGHNT and YENEEA. CDR3 sequence (DNA): TGTGCCAGGGCCCCTGACGAGCAGTACTTC. Its protein is CARAPDEQYF.

This clone was detected once. The chain joins TRBV7-6 to TRBJ1-4; 7 nucleotides align to TRBD1. Trimming removed 1 base from V and 3 bases from J; junction bases left unmatched: 5. Germline values: CDR1 SGHVS, CDR2 FNYEAQ. The CDR3 is 16 amino acids. The CDR3 loop is CASSLVPQGANEKLFF. The CDR3 coding sequence is TGTGCCAGCAGCTTAGTTCCCCAGGGGGCTAATGAAAAACTGTTTTTT.

Comments on this clone: This sample also contains other DNA sequences that code for the same CDR3. V gene TRBV15 combines with J gene TRBJ2-7; possible D gene TRBD1, 6 bases. Trimming shortened V by 0 bases and J by 2 bases, and 8 bases separated the two germline ends. The CDR3 covers 14 residues. Germline CDR1 LNHNV, CDR2 YYDKDF (reference sequence). CDR3 DNA sequence: TGTGCCACCAGCAGAGACAGGGGTCCCTACGAGCAGTACTTC. It is translated as CATSRDRGPYEQYF.

The chain joins TRBV19 to TRBJ2-3, with a tentative D call TRBD1 (5 bases). Germline V gene sequence: CDR1 LNHDA, CDR2 SQIVND (reference sequence). The CDR3 spans 14 residues. Trimming shortened V by 7 bases and J by 2 bases, and 13 bases separated the two germline ends. In DNA form, the CDR3 reads TGTGCCAGTAAAGACAGAACCTACACAGATACGCAGTATTTT. Its protein is CASKDRTYTDTQYF.

This sequence joins TRBV7-2 and TRBJ2-7; 10 bases agree with TRBD2. This CDR3 is built from 17 residues. Trimming removed 5 bases from V and 2 bases from J; junction bases left unmatched: 12. The germline V gene encodes CDR1 SGHTA and CDR2 FQGNSA. CDR3 amino acids: CASSTSRLAGLTYEQYF. CDR3 coding DNA: TGTGCCAGCAGCACCTCTAGACTAGCGGGCCTCACCTACGAGCAGTACTTC.

The chain employs TRBV7-9 and TRBJ2-2, with TRBD1 matching 9 bases. V shed 8 bases and J 4 bases; nucleotides not matched to a gene: 5. The V gene's germline CDR1 is SEHNR and CDR2 FQNEAQ (reference sequence). There are 14 residues in the CDR3. CDR3 nucleotides: TGTGCCAGCTCCCGGGACAGGGTCACCGGGGAGCTGTTTTTT. Encoded protein: CASSRDRVTGELFF.

The J gene is TRBJ2-7, the V gene TRBV19, with 7 bases fitting TRBD1. CDR1 is LNHDA and CDR2 is SQIVND in the germline V gene (reference sequence). The V segment lost 7 bases and the J segment 0 bases; nucleotides outside the gene matches: 3. The CDR3 is 13 amino acids. The CDR3, as DNA: TGTGCCAGTACGGGACAGAACTCCTACGAGCAGTACTTC. Translating it yields CASTGQNSYEQYF.

The CDR3 is CASSLGGQLDQPQHF. The CDR3 DNA reads as TGTGCCAGCAGCCTGGGTGGGCAGCTTGATCAGCCCCAGCATTTT. V usage is TRBV7-9 and J usage is TRBJ1-5; D uncertain. V was cut by 5 bases and J by 5 bases, with 16 bases left in between. The CDR3 runs to 15 residues. Germline lookup yields CDR1 SEHNR and CDR2 FQNEAQ (reference sequence). The entire variable domain, with the rest obtained from reference TRBV7-9 and TRBJ1-5, is as follows: DTGVSQNPRHKITKRGQNVTFRCDPISEHNRLYWYRQTLGQGPEFLTYFQNEAQLEKSRLLSDRFSAERPKGSFSTLEIQRTEQGDSAMYLCASSLGGQLDQPQHFGDGTRLSIL.

The genes are TRBV25-1 and TRBJ1-1; D is uncertain. V was cut by 2 bases and J by 5 bases, with 12 bases left in between. CDR3 length: 14 residues. The V gene's germline CDR1 is MGHDK and CDR2 SYGVNS. For the CDR3, the DNA is TGTGCCAGCAGTGAAGGCGGGAGGAGGACTGAAGCTTTCTTT. This codes for CASSEGGRRTEAFF. Together with reference TRBV25-1 and TRBJ1-1, the CDR3 gives the full variable domain: EADIYQTPRYLVIGTGKKITLECSQTMGHDKMYWYQQDPGMELHLIHYSYGVNSTEKGDLSSESTVSRIRTEHFPLTLESARPSHTSQYLCASSEGGRRTEAFFGQGTRLTVV.

V usage is TRBV20-1 and J usage is TRBJ2-5; D possibly corresponds to TRBD2 (5 bases). V was shortened by 3 bases and J by 1 base, with 12 bases between the two germline ends. The CDR3 runs to 14 residues. The germline V gene has CDR1 DFQATT and CDR2 SNEGSKA (reference sequence). In nucleotides, the CDR3 is TGCAGTGCTAGTTTTGGCGGGCCCCAAGAGACCCAGTACTTC. Encoded protein: CSASFGGPQETQYF.

The rearrangement uses TRBV4-3 and TRBJ2-7; D is perhaps TRBD1 (5 bases). The germline CDR1 and CDR2 sequences are LGHNA and YSLEER. CDR3 length: 15 amino acids. Trimming shortened V by 0 bases and J by 5 bases, and 14 bases separated the two germline ends. The CDR3 loop is CASSQDLGVRDEQYF. The CDR3 nucleotides are TGCGCCAGCAGCCAAGATTTAGGGGTGAGAGACGAGCAGTACTTC.

This chain uses TRBV19 with TRBJ1-5; no clear D gene. This CDR3 comprises 16 residues. V was clipped by 6 bases and J by 2 bases, with 17 bases between them. The V gene's germline CDR1 is LNHDA and CDR2 SQIVND (reference sequence). Here the CDR3 DNA reads TGTGCCAGTAGAGAGATCAGGAGGGTTGGCAATCAGCCCCAGCATTTT. Its translation is CASREIRRVGNQPQHF.

The chain is built from TRBV7-9 and TRBJ2-5; TRBD2 agrees at 12 bases. Germline trimming cut 2 bases from V and 5 bases from J; bases unmatched to any gene: 3. Per the germline V gene, CDR1 is SEHNR and CDR2 is FQNEAQ (reference sequence). This CDR3 has 15 amino acids. CDR3 in amino acids: CASSLTSGRYETQYF. In DNA, the CDR3 is TGTGCCAGCAGCTTAACTAGCGGGAGGTATGAGACCCAGTACTTC.